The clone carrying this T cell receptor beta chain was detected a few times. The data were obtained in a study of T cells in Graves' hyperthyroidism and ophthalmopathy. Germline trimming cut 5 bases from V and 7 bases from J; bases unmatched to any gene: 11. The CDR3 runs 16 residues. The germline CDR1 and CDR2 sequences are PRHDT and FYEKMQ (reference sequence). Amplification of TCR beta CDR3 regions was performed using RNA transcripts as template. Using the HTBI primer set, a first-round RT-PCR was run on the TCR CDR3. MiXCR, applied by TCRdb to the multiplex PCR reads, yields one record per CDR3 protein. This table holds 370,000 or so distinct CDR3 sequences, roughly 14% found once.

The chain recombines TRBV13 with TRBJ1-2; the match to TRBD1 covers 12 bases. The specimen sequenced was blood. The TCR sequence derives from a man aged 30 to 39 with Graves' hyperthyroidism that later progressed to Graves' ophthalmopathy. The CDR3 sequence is CASSNRPGQGAGGYTF. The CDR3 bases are TGTGCCAGCAGCAACCGGCCGGGACAGGGGGCTGGTGGCTACACCTTC.